The rows below give T cell receptor beta chains drawn from one sample of a study of blood T cell repertoires in COVID-19. The data were produced by immunoSEQ multiplex PCR, yet TCRdb's version contains in-frame clones alone and is incomplete. In the table there are roughly 150,000 clones, 83% of which are singletons. The specimen was peripheral blood. Receptor source: a woman in her sixties or seventies who had recovered from COVID-19. Both conserved end residues are part of each CDR3. The order of the fields is V gene, CDR3 length, D gene, J gene, clone size, CDR3 protein, CDR3 DNA. A D gene is named only where the DNA matches it firmly. Not every row has a clone size; where given, it reads once, few, many or a size class.

>TRBV18|12|-|TRBJ2-7|-
CASSPPTYEQYF
TGTGCCAGCTCACCACCCACCTACGAGCAGTACTTC
>TRBV6-6|19|-|TRBJ2-3|-
CASGRGPGHLGGATDTQYF
TGTGCCAGCGGTCGGGGACCGGGCCACCTTGGGGGGGCCACAGATACGCAGTATTTT
>TRBV27|15|TRBD1|TRBJ1-1|-
CASRRGQGRNTEAFF
TGTGCCAGCCGGCGAGGACAGGGGAGGAACACTGAAGCTTTCTTT
>TRBV11-3|13|-|TRBJ2-2|-
CASSSLTTGELFF
TGTGCCAGCAGCTCCCTCACTACCGGGGAGCTGTTTTTT
>TRBV2|13|-|TRBJ2-5|-
CASPPGVQETQYF
TGTGCCAGCCCCCCGGGGGTCCAAGAGACCCAGTACTTC
>TRBV7-2|12|-|TRBJ2-2|-
CASSLRVGELFF
TGTGCCAGCAGCTTAAGAGTTGGGGAGCTGTTTTTT
>TRBV2|14|-|TRBJ2-2|-
CASGVRGAIGELFF
TGTGCCAGCGGGGTCCGGGGGGCGATCGGGGAGCTGTTTTTT
>TRBV11-2|14|-|TRBJ2-7|-
CASRKGVRSHEQYF
TGTGCCAGCAGAAAAGGGGTGCGATCCCACGAGCAGTACTTC
>TRBV6-2/TRBV6-3|15|-|TRBJ1-2|once
CASSRQGQNNYGYTF
TGTGCCAGCAGCCGCCAAGGACAGAATAACTATGGCTACACCTTC
>TRBV7-2|15|-|TRBJ2-6|-
CASSLRGFGANVLTF
TGTGCCAGCAGCTTACGGGGATTTGGGGCCAACGTCCTGACTTTC
>TRBV3-1/TRBV3-2|14|TRBD1|TRBJ1-5|-
CASSHNQGDQPQHF
TGTGCCAGCAGCCATAACCAGGGGGATCAGCCCCAGCATTTT
>TRBV29-1|13|TRBD1|TRBJ1-2|-
CSGGQGPNYGYTF
TGCAGCGGCGGACAGGGCCCTAACTATGGCTACACCTTC
>TRBV13|14|-|TRBJ2-1|-
CASSLRGGPSEQFF
TGTGCCAGCAGCTTAAGGGGGGGGCCAAGTGAGCAGTTCTTC
>TRBV5-1|15|-|TRBJ1-1|-
CASSPRVGALGEAFF
TGCGCCAGCAGCCCCAGGGTCGGAGCACTTGGTGAAGCTTTCTTT
>TRBV9|15|TRBD1|TRBJ1-1|-
CASSDEDRGHTEAFF
TGTGCCAGCAGTGACGAGGACAGGGGTCACACTGAAGCTTTCTTT
>TRBV29-1|13|TRBD1|TRBJ1-1|-
CSVEPRTGDEAFF
TGCAGCGTTGAACCGAGGACAGGGGATGAAGCTTTCTTT
>TRBV30|16|TRBD2|TRBJ2-3|once
CAWDPLAGGPPDTQYF
TGTGCCTGGGACCCCCTAGCGGGAGGGCCTCCAGATACGCAGTATTTT
>TRBV10-3|15|TRBD1|TRBJ2-3|once
CAISESGQGTDTQYF
TGTGCCATCAGTGAGTCAGGACAGGGGACAGATACGCAGTATTTT
>TRBV16|16|TRBD1|TRBJ1-4|-
CASSQSARGRNEKLFF
TGTGCCAGCAGCCAATCGGCCAGGGGGCGGAATGAAAAACTGTTTTTT
>TRBV2|17|TRBD1|TRBJ1-3|-
CASSGDRGSPSGNTIYF
TGTGCCAGCAGTGGGGACAGGGGGTCCCCCTCTGGAAACACCATATATTTT
>TRBV6-2/TRBV6-3|13|-|TRBJ1-2|-
CASSYIRSGGYTF
TGTGCCAGCAGTTACATCCGGTCAGGTGGCTACACCTTC
>TRBV21-1|16|-|TRBJ2-7|-
CASSKGPGQQIYEQYF
TGTGCCAGCAGCAAAGGCCCGGGACAGCAGATATACGAGCAGTACTTC
>TRBV4-1|18|TRBD2|TRBJ2-2|-
CASSHPDRGVGNTGELFF
TGCGCCAGCAGCCATCCGGACCGGGGGGTCGGGAACACCGGGGAGCTGTTTTTT
>TRBV24-1|13|TRBD1|TRBJ1-2|-
CATRDRSNYGYTF
TGTGCCACACGGGACAGGAGTAACTATGGCTACACCTTC
>TRBV11-1|14|-|TRBJ1-2|-
CASSLYGTNYGYTF
TGTGCCAGCAGCTTATACGGGACTAACTATGGCTACACCTTC
>TRBV4-1|18|TRBD2|TRBJ2-2|few
CASSQPPWQRGWTGELFF
TGCGCCAGCAGCCAGCCCCCATGGCAGCGGGGGTGGACCGGGGAGCTGTTTTTT
>TRBV5-1|14|TRBD2|TRBJ2-3|-
CASSPGLAADTQYF
TGCGCCAGCAGCCCCGGACTAGCTGCAGATACGCAGTATTTT
>TRBV5-6|17|-|TRBJ1-2|-
CASSQGSEVPANYGYTF
TGTGCCAGCAGCCAGGGGTCTGAGGTCCCGGCTAACTATGGCTACACCTTC
>TRBV12-3/TRBV12-4|13|TRBD2|TRBJ2-7|-
CASTTGGGPEQYF
TGTGCCAGCACTACTGGGGGAGGGCCCGAGCAGTACTTC
>TRBV14|16|TRBD1|TRBJ2-7|-
CASSQADREGRYEQYF
TGTGCCAGCAGCCAGGCAGACAGGGAAGGGCGGTACGAGCAGTACTTC
>TRBV5-1|17|-|TRBJ2-7|-
CASSLGGTAGVAPGQYF
TGCGCCAGCAGCTTGGGTGGGACAGCGGGAGTTGCCCCGGGGCAGTACTTC
>TRBV11-3|11|-|TRBJ2-1|-
CASSSGRGQFF
TGTGCCAGCAGCTCTGGCAGGGGGCAGTTCTTC
>TRBV9|18|-|TRBJ2-6|-
CASSVGSLAPSGANVLTF
TGTGCCAGCAGCGTAGGTTCGTTGGCACCCTCTGGGGCCAACGTCCTGACTTTC
>TRBV18|15|-|TRBJ1-5|-
CASSPGAGGNQPQHF
TGTGCCAGCTCACCCGGGGCGGGGGGCAATCAGCCCCAGCATTTT
>TRBV2|16|TRBD2|TRBJ2-1|-
CASSEKGLAGFNEQFF
TGTGCCAGCAGTGAAAAGGGACTAGCGGGGTTCAATGAGCAGTTCTTC
>TRBV9|15|-|TRBJ2-7|-
CASSPVGQSTYEQYF
TGTGCCAGCAGCCCCGTCGGACAGTCGACCTACGAGCAGTACTTC
>TRBV27|18|-|TRBJ1-1|once
CASSLLGRLGRPNTEAFF
TGTGCCAGCAGTTTACTTGGGCGTCTGGGCAGGCCAAACACTGAAGCTTTCTTT
>TRBV30|14|TRBD2|TRBJ2-2|-
CAWSLAGATGELFF
TGTGCCTGGAGTTTAGCGGGGGCCACCGGGGAGCTGTTTTTT
>TRBV4-3|18|-|TRBJ2-3|-
CASSQDWRSSGSTDTQYF
TGCGCCAGCAGCCAAGATTGGAGGTCGAGTGGGAGCACAGATACGCAGTATTTT
>TRBV7-9|16|TRBD1|TRBJ1-6|-
CASSPRGDRTNSPLHF
TGTGCCAGCAGCCCTAGGGGGGACAGGACCAATTCACCCCTCCACTTT
>TRBV5-1|15|-|TRBJ2-7|few
CASSLGSPGSYEQYF
TGCGCCAGCAGCTTGGGGTCCCCGGGGTCGTACGAGCAGTACTTC
>TRBV6-5|12|-|TRBJ1-2|-
CASSYSSGSYTF
TGTGCCAGCAGTTACTCGAGCGGGAGCTACACCTTC
>TRBV5-5|17|TRBD1|TRBJ2-2|-
CASSPRVGQGVAGELFF
TGTGCCAGCAGCCCGCGGGTGGGGCAGGGGGTAGCCGGGGAGCTGTTTTTT
>TRBV19|14|-|TRBJ1-1|-
CASSITPGGTEAFF
TGTGCCAGTAGTATCACTCCGGGGGGCACTGAAGCTTTCTTT
>TRBV21-1|14|-|TRBJ2-7|-
CASSKGAGVHEQYF
TGTGCCAGCAGCAAAGGGGCGGGGGTCCACGAGCAGTACTTC
>TRBV2|15|TRBD1|TRBJ2-1|few
CASNRQGARYNEQFF
TGTGCCAGCAACCGACAGGGGGCGAGGTACAATGAGCAGTTCTTC
>TRBV7-9|19|-|TRBJ2-6|once
CASSTTVATSDVGANVLTF
TGTGCCAGCAGCACAACGGTGGCCACCAGCGACGTTGGGGCCAACGTCCTGACTTTC
>TRBV10-3|13|-|TRBJ1-1|-
CAIRGGMNTEAFF
TGTGCCATCAGGGGGGGGATGAACACTGAAGCTTTCTTT
>TRBV6-5|16|TRBD2|TRBJ2-1|once
CASSYFTSGGYNEQFF
TGTGCCAGCAGTTACTTTACTAGCGGAGGCTACAATGAGCAGTTCTTC
>TRBV5-1|18|TRBD1|TRBJ1-6|-
CASRSGTAHFEDNSPLHF
TGCGCCAGCAGATCCGGGACAGCTCACTTCGAGGATAATTCACCCCTCCACTTT
>TRBV18|14|TRBD2|TRBJ2-7|-
CASSPRGGGYEQYF
TGTGCCAGCTCCCCCCGGGGGGGCGGCTACGAGCAGTACTTC